A single sample is the source of the 30 T cell receptor beta chains below, sequenced in a study of blood T cell repertoires in COVID-19. Clones were sequenced by immunoSEQ multiplex PCR, and TCRdb holds only the in-frame ones, with some missing. The sample consists of fewer than 450,000 clones, 85% to 90% of them appearing once. The sequenced sample consisted of PBMCs or T cells enriched from blood (not recorded which). The receptors stem from a woman between 18 and 30 years old who had recovered from COVID-19.

V usage is TRBV9 and J usage is TRBJ2-1; D is possibly TRBD1 (7 bases). Germline V gene data show CDR1 as SGDLS and CDR2 as YYNGEE. This CDR3 has 13 amino acids. V shed 3 bases and J shed 10 bases, with 14 bases lying between them. In nucleotides, the CDR3 is TGTGCCAGCAGCGAGGGGGCTAGCGAAGAGCAGTTCTTC. It encodes CASSEGASEEQFF. The full variable domain, rest sourced from reference TRBV9 and TRBJ2-1, is DSGVTQTPKHLITATGQRVTLRCSPRSGDLSVYWYQQSLDQGLQFLIQYYNGEERAKGNILERFSAQQFPDLHSELNLSSLELGDSALYFCASSEGASEEQFFGPGTRLTVL.

The chain is built from TRBV7-6 and TRBJ1-1; 10 bases fit TRBD1. The CDR3 extends over 15 amino acids. J was trimmed by 7 bases and V by 2 bases; bases with no gene match: 7. Germline assignment: CDR1 SGHVS and CDR2 FNYEAQ. The CDR3 reads CASSLPPTGGDEAFF. Here the CDR3 DNA reads TGTGCCAGCAGCTTACCCCCGACAGGGGGCGATGAAGCTTTCTTT.

This clone has a handful of counts. The V call is TRBV5-6, the J call TRBJ1-2; a possible D gene is TRBD1 (5 bases). Germline-derived CDR1 and CDR2 are SGHDT and YYEEEE. V gave up 1 base and J gave up 2 bases, with 9 bases separating them. The CDR3 runs 14 residues. CDR3 loop: CASSLPGRNYGYTF. In DNA form, the CDR3 reads TGTGCCAGCAGCTTGCCAGGGCGCAACTATGGCTACACCTTC. Drawing the rest from reference TRBV5-6 and TRBJ1-2, the complete variable domain is DAGVTQSPTHLIKTRGQQVTLRCSPKSGHDTVSWYQQALGQGPQFIFQYYEEEERQRGNFPDRFSGHQFPNYSSELNVNALLLGDSALYLCASSLPGRNYGYTFGSGTRLTVV.

With regard to this clone: Mismatch with germline at one junction end may stem from a read error. The chain combines TRBV6-1 with TRBJ1-6, with D possibly being TRBD1 (5 bases). CDR3 length: 16 amino acids. From germline, CDR1 is MNHNS and CDR2 SASEGT. CDR3 loop: CASSETRDSHNSPLHF. CDR3 DNA: TGTGCCAGCAGTGAAACCCGGGACTCCCATAATTCACCCCTCCACTTT.

The chain recombines TRBV3-1 (or the pseudogene TRBV3-2) with TRBJ1-6, with 8 nucleotides matching TRBD1. The CDR3 length is 16 residues. Trimming took 4 bases from V and 6 from J; bases not matched to a gene: 8. Germline V gene lookup returns CDR1 LGHDT and CDR2 YNNKEL (reference sequence). The CDR3 DNA follows: TGTGCCAGCAGCCGGATTGGACAGGGTGGTAATTCACCCCTCCACTTT. Protein product: CASSRIGQGGNSPLHF.

The rearrangement joins TRBV7-8 to TRBJ2-7, with TRBD1 matching 10 bases. V lost 4 bases to trimming and J lost 2 bases; unmatched junction nucleotides: 2. CDR1 and CDR2 (germline): SGHVS, FQNEAQ. The CDR3 runs 14 residues. Here the CDR3 reads CASSSGQGPYEQYF. The CDR3, as DNA: TGTGCCAGCAGCTCGGGACAGGGGCCCTACGAGCAGTACTTC.

A word on this clone: Other nucleotide sequences in the sample specify the same CDR3. The CDR3 spells CASSPGGGLAYEQYF. The CDR3 DNA follows: TGTGCCAGCAGCCCTGGGGGGGGACTCGCCTACGAGCAGTACTTC. The chain joins TRBV9 to TRBJ2-7; TRBD2 matches 7 bases. Germline V gene sequence: CDR1 SGDLS, CDR2 YYNGEE. CDR3 length equals 15 residues. Losses at the gene ends were 4 bases for V and 2 bases for J; bases not matched to a gene: 9.

The chain couples TRBV11-2 to TRBJ1-4, with TRBD1 identical over 7 bases. The germline gives CDR1 SGHAT, CDR2 FQNNGV. The CDR3 is made up of 15 amino acids. The V gene end was trimmed by 1 base and the J gene end by 7 bases; junction bases not matched to a gene: 6. CDR3 sequence: CASSLGVDRLEKLFF. In DNA form, the CDR3 reads TGTGCCAGCAGCTTAGGTGTGGACAGGCTTGAAAAACTGTTTTTT.

V gene TRBV29-1 combines with J gene TRBJ1-2, with a weak D call TRBD1 (6 bases). The CDR3 is made up of 13 amino acids. V lost 6 bases and J 6 bases, leaving 17 bases between the germline ends. The germline CDR1 and CDR2 sequences are SQVTM and ANQGSEA. The CDR3 nucleotides read TGCAGCGTAGCTACAGGGTTTTTCGATGGCTACACCTTC. It is translated as CSVATGFFDGYTF.

V usage is TRBV19 and J usage is TRBJ2-3; tentative D call: TRBD2 (6 bases). V dropped 5 bases and J dropped 8 bases, with 17 bases sitting between them. Germline lookup yields CDR1 LNHDA and CDR2 SQIVND (reference sequence). This CDR3 spans 14 amino acids. This chain's CDR3 is CASSPEGTSGTQYF. In DNA form, the CDR3 reads TGTGCCAGTAGTCCGGAGGGGACCTCAGGTACGCAGTATTTT.

The chain employs TRBV5-1 and TRBJ1-1; D gene ambiguous. Deletions cut 5 bases from V and 1 base from J, with 12 bases between. The CDR3 has 14 amino acids. Germline lookup yields CDR1 SGHRS and CDR2 YFSETQ. The CDR3 here is CASRSMQENTEAFF. The CDR3 DNA reads TGCGCCAGCAGGTCGATGCAGGAGAACACTGAAGCTTTCTTT.

The chain couples TRBV6-5 to TRBJ2-7; 8 bases are a match to TRBD2. The germline V gene has CDR1 MNHEY and CDR2 SVGAGI. The CDR3 extends over 12 amino acids. The V segment lost 6 bases and the J segment 5 bases; nucleotides outside the gene matches: 3. The CDR3 bases are TGTGCCAGCAGACGGGGGGGCAACGAGCAGTACTTC. Translation: CASRRGGNEQYF.

The J gene is TRBJ2-5, the V gene TRBV18, with D possibly TRBD2 on 6 matching bases. V gave up 1 base and J gave up 6 bases, with 15 bases separating them. This CDR3 has 15 amino acids. Germline V gene sequence: CDR1 KGHSH, CDR2 LQKENI. CDR3 nucleotides: TGTGCCAGCTCACCACTAGCGGCCTCGTTGAAGACCCAGTACTTC. Amino acid sequence: CASSPLAASLKTQYF.

This chain connects TRBV5-1 to TRBJ1-4; the D gene is possibly TRBD1 (5 bases). The germline gives CDR1 SGHRS, CDR2 YFSETQ. The V and J ends lost 1 base and 8 bases respectively, with 12 bases between them. The CDR3 is 14 amino acids. CDR3 amino acids: CASSLLETAEKLFF. The CDR3 coding sequence is TGCGCCAGCAGCTTGTTGGAGACAGCCGAAAAACTGTTTTTT.

V and J are TRBV4-1 and TRBJ1-6, with D uncertain. Trimming took 4 bases from V and 2 from J, leaving 12 bases between them. The CDR3 totals 16 residues. Germline V gives CDR1 MGHRA, CDR2 YSYEKL. The chain's CDR3 is CASSPETATYNSPLHF. CDR3 in DNA: TGCGCCAGCAGCCCGGAAACAGCCACCTATAATTCACCCCTCCACTTT.

This chain connects TRBV11-3 to TRBJ2-5; tentatively, D is TRBD1 (8 bases). Trimming cost V 5 bases and J 3 bases, with 22 bases left between them. The CDR3 has 17 amino acids. Germline CDR1 is SGHNT and CDR2 is YENEEA. The CDR3 coding sequence is TGTGCCAGCAGCAAAAGCCCGACAGGGGAGGGTGAAGAGACCCAGTACTTC. Protein: CASSKSPTGEGEETQYF.

The CDR3 sequence is CASSVDISDQPQHF. In DNA, the CDR3 is TGTGCCAGCAGCGTCGACATATCAGATCAGCCCCAGCATTTT. The J gene is TRBJ1-5, the V gene TRBV9; D is undetermined. Germline loops: CDR1 SGDLS, CDR2 YYNGEE. Trimming took off 2 bases at V and 5 bases at J, with 11 bases between the two ends. The CDR3 extends over 14 amino acids.

The chain carries TRBV4-2 and TRBJ2-5, with D perhaps matching TRBD1 (7 bases). V was pared by 0 bases and J by 4 bases, with 12 bases between. Germline CDR1 LGHNA, CDR2 YNFKEQ. This CDR3 has 15 amino acids. CDR3 sequence: CASSQDQGGGETQYF. CDR3 nucleotides: TGTGCCAGCAGCCAAGATCAGGGGGGAGGAGAGACCCAGTACTTC.

A few counts support this clone. V gene TRBV14 combines with J gene TRBJ1-4; TRBD1 aligns across 7 bases. Germline trimming cut 4 bases from V and 5 bases from J; bases unmatched to any gene: 10. The CDR3 runs to 16 residues. Germline assignment: CDR1 SGHDN and CDR2 FVKESK. The CDR3 bases are TGTGCCAGCAGCCGCCTAGGGACAGCGATCAATGAAAAACTGTTTTTT. Translating it yields CASSRLGTAINEKLFF.

The V and J genes are TRBV7-9 and TRBJ2-5; D may be TRBD1 (6 bases). Between the trimmed V and J ends, which lost 5 bases and 7 bases, there was a span of 20 bases. Germline CDR1 and CDR2: SEHNR and FQNEAQ (reference sequence). The CDR3 is made up of 15 amino acids. The CDR3 loop reads CASSDIRDTTATQYF. CDR3 coding DNA: TGTGCCAGCAGCGACATCCGGGACACCACGGCGACCCAGTACTTC.

The chain joins TRBV18 to TRBJ1-5; 9 bases are shared with TRBD1. V lost 0 bases to trimming and J lost 6 bases; unmatched junction nucleotides: 3. Germline V CDR1 and CDR2: KGHSH, LQKENI. This CDR3 has 15 amino acids. The CDR3 protein is CASSPPGQGSQPQHF. DNA for the CDR3: TGTGCCAGCTCACCACCGGGACAGGGAAGTCAGCCCCAGCATTTT.

The genes are TRBV15 and TRBJ1-3; D not certain. The CDR3 sequence is 15 residues long. V was clipped by 0 bases and J by 0 bases, with 6 bases between them. CDR1 and CDR2 (germline): LNHNV, YYDKDF (reference sequence). Here the CDR3 DNA reads TGTGCCACCAGCAGAGATCGGGTCTCTGGAAACACCATATATTTT. This encodes CATSRDRVSGNTIYF.

The chain couples TRBV5-1 to TRBJ2-2; D remains ambiguous. V lost 0 bases, J lost 0 bases, and 3 bases lay in between. The CDR3 totals 14 residues. Germline V gives CDR1 SGHRS, CDR2 YFSETQ. The CDR3: CASSLGPNTGELFF. CDR3 DNA: TGCGCCAGCAGCTTGGGGCCGAACACCGGGGAGCTGTTTTTT.

V gene TRBV10-3 combines with J gene TRBJ2-2; 11 nucleotides line up with TRBD2. CDR1 ENHRY and CDR2 SYGVKD come from the germline V gene. Trimming at V came to 5 bases and at J to 1 base, leaving 3 bases not matched to a gene. The CDR3 runs to 16 residues. The CDR3 is CAISPSGGKNTGELFF. The CDR3 nucleotides read TGTGCCATCAGTCCTAGCGGGGGGAAGAACACCGGGGAGCTGTTTTTT.

This chain joins TRBV7-3 and TRBJ2-2, with D tentatively TRBD1 (6 bases). The CDR3 has 16 residues. CDR1 SGHTA and CDR2 FQGTGA come from the germline V gene. Trimming stripped 2 bases from V and 3 bases from J, with 13 bases between. This CDR3 is CASSLYSAGDTGELFF. CDR3 nucleotides: TGTGCCAGCAGCTTATATTCGGCAGGGGACACCGGGGAGCTGTTTTTT.

This chain links TRBV2 with TRBJ1-2; D is undetermined. The CDR3 is made up of 9 amino acids. Germline V CDR1 and CDR2: SNHLY, FYNNEI. CDR3 in DNA: TGTCAGACTAACTATGGCTACACCTTC. Translated: CQTNYGYTF. Using reference TRBV2 and TRBJ1-2 for the parts outside the CDR3, the full variable domain is EPEVTQTPSHQVTQMGQEVILRCVPISNHLYFYWYRQILGQKVEFLVSFYNNEISEKSEIFDDQFSVERPDGSNFTLKIRSTKLEDSAMYFCQTNYGYTFGSGTRLTVV.

This rearrangement joins TRBV5-4 to TRBJ2-5; TRBD1 matches 7 bases. Germline values: CDR1 SGHNT, CDR2 YYREEE (reference sequence). With V trimmed by 3 bases and J by 1 base, 6 bases remained unmatched. The CDR3 loop spans 15 amino acids. In DNA form, the CDR3 reads TGTGCCAGCAGCTGGACAGGTACTTTCCAAGAGACCCAGTACTTC. Residues: CASSWTGTFQETQYF.

This chain joins TRBV19 and TRBJ1-5; D gene uncertain. V shed 3 bases and J shed 2 bases, with 17 bases lying between them. This CDR3 contains 17 residues. Germline V gene sequence: CDR1 LNHDA, CDR2 SQIVND (reference sequence). CDR3 sequence: CASSIPGGPGGNQPQHF. DNA of the CDR3: TGTGCCAGTAGTATTCCGGGAGGCCCCGGGGGCAATCAGCCCCAGCATTTT.

This chain uses TRBV5-4 with TRBJ1-1, with 7 bases aligning to TRBD1. The CDR3 contains 13 residues. J gave up 6 bases and V 0 bases, and 2 bases lay outside the gene matches. The germline V gene has CDR1 SGHNT and CDR2 YYREEE (reference sequence). DNA for the CDR3: TGTGCCAGCAGCTTGGGAGACAGGGCTGAAGCTTTCTTT. Translation: CASSLGDRAEAFF.

The chain joins TRBV7-3 to TRBJ2-1; D gene uncertain. The V end lost 5 bases, the J end lost 4 bases, and 18 bases lay between the germline ends. The CDR3 sequence is 16 residues long. Germline-derived CDR1 and CDR2 are SGHTA and FQGTGA. CDR3 amino acids: CASSELLTAAYNEQFF. CDR3 nucleotide sequence: TGTGCCAGCAGCGAGCTCCTCACGGCGGCATACAATGAGCAGTTCTTC.